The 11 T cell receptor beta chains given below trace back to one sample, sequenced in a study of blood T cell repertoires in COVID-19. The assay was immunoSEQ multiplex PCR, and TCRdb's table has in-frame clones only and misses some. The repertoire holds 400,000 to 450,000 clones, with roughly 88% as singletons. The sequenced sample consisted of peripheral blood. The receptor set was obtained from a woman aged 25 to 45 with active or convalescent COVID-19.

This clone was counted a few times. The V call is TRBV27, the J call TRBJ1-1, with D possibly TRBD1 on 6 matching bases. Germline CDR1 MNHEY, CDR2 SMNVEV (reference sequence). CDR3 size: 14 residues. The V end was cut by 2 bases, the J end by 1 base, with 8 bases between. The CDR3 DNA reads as TGTGCCAGCAGTTTAACAGGGACGAACACTGAAGCTTTCTTT. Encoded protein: CASSLTGTNTEAFF.

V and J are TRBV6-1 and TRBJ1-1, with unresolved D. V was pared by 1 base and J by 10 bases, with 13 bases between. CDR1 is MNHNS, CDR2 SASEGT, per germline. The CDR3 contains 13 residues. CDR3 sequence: CASSEGWEGVAFF. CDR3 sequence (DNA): TGTGCCAGCAGTGAAGGGTGGGAGGGCGTAGCTTTCTTT.

The CDR3 sequence is CASSAQGGETQYF. In DNA, the CDR3 is TGCGCCAGCAGTGCACAGGGCGGGGAGACCCAGTACTTC. This chain links TRBV10-2 with TRBJ2-5; weak D call: TRBD1 (6 bases). CDR1 and CDR2 (germline): WSHSY, SAAADI. The V end lost 4 bases, the J end lost 5 bases, and 11 bases lay between the germline ends. The CDR3 runs to 13 residues.

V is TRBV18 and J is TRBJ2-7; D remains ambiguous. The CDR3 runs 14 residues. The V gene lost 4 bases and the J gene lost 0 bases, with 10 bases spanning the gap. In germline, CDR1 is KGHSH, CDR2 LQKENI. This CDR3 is CASSLPVHSYEQYF. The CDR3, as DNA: TGTGCCAGCTCACTCCCAGTCCACTCCTACGAGCAGTACTTC. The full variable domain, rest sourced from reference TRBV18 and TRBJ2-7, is NAGVMQNPRHLVRRRGQEARLRCSPMKGHSHVYWYRQLPEEGLKFMVYLQKENIIDESGMPKERFSAEFPKEGPSILRIQQVVRGDSAAYFCASSLPVHSYEQYFGPGTRLTVT.

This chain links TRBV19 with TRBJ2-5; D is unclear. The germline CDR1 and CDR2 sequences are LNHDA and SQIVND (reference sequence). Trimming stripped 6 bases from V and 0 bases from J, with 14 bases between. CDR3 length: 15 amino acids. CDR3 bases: TGTGCCAGTAGCCTTAGTCATAGTTACCAAGAGACCCAGTACTTC. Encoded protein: CASSLSHSYQETQYF.

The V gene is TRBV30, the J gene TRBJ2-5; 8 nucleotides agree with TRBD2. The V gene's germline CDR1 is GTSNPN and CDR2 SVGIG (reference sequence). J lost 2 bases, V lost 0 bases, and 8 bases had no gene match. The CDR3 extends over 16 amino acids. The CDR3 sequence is CAWSVDRLALQETQYF. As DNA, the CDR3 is TGTGCCTGGAGTGTAGACCGACTAGCGCTACAAGAGACCCAGTACTTC.

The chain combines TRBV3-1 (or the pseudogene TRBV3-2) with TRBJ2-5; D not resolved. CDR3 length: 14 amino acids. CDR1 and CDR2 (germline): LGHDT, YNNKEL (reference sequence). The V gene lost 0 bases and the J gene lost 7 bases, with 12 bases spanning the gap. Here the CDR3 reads CASSQDAPLGTQYF. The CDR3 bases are TGTGCCAGCAGCCAAGATGCCCCCCTCGGGACCCAGTACTTC.

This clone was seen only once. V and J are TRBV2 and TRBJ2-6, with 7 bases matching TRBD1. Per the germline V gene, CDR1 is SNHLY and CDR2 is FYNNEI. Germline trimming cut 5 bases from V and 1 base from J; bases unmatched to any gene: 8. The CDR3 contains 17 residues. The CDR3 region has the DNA TGTGCCAGCAGTTACAGGGGCCTTCGGTCTGGGGCCAACGTCCTGACTTTC. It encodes CASSYRGLRSGANVLTF. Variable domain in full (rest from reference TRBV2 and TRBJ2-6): EPEVTQTPSHQVTQMGQEVILRCVPISNHLYFYWYRQILGQKVEFLVSFYNNEISEKSEIFDDQFSVERPDGSNFTLKIRSTKLEDSAMYFCASSYRGLRSGANVLTFGAGSRLTVL.

The CDR3 sequence: CASSSRLAGSSSYEQYF. The CDR3 DNA is TGTGCCAGTAGTTCTAGACTAGCGGGGTCAAGCTCCTACGAGCAGTACTTC. This chain uses TRBV19 with TRBJ2-7; 11 bases line up with TRBD2. The V gene's germline CDR1 is LNHDA and CDR2 SQIVND (reference sequence). There are 17 residues in the CDR3. J was trimmed by 0 bases and V by 5 bases; bases with no gene match: 9.

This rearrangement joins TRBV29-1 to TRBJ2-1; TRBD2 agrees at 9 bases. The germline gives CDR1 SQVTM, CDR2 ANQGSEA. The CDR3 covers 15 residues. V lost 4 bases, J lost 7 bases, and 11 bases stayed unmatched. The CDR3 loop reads CSVVFLAGVGNEQFF. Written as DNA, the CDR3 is TGCAGCGTTGTTTTTTTAGCGGGAGTTGGAAATGAGCAGTTCTTC.

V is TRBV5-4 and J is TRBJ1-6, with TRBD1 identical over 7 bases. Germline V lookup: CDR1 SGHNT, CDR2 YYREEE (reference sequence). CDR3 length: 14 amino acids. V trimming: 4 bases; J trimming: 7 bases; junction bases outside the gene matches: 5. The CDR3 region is CASSRDRANSPLHF. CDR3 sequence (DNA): TGTGCCAGCAGCCGGGACAGAGCGAATTCACCCCTCCACTTT.